These T cell receptor beta chains were read from a single sample in a study of blood T cell repertoires in COVID-19. Profiling relied on immunoSEQ multiplex PCR, and the TCRdb table lists in-frame clones only, not all of them. The sample gives some 77,000 clones, roughly 83% of which show up once; 28% is in the top ten. The sequencing input was peripheral blood. Every receptor here comes from a man aged 70-80 years with acute or convalescent COVID-19. The CDR3 runs from the conserved cysteine through the conserved F or W. A D gene is named only where the DNA matches it firmly. Expanded clones get a size class; other rows say once, few or many, or leave the size out.

CDR3 length | J gene | D gene | V gene | clone size | CDR3 DNA | CDR3 protein
13 | TRBJ1-1 | TRBD1 | TRBV10-3 | NA | TGTGCCATCAGGACAGGGCAGAACACTGAAGCTTTCTTT | CAIRTGQNTEAFF
15 | TRBJ2-7 | TRBD2 | TRBV28 | NA | TGTGCCAGCAGTTTCGGGGGGACGGACACCTACGAGCAGTACTTC | CASSFGGTDTYEQYF
17 | TRBJ2-3 | TRBD1 | TRBV5-6 | NA | TGTGCCAGCAGCTTGTCCGGGGACAGGGGGTTAGGGGATACGCAGTATTTT | CASSLSGDRGLGDTQYF
12 | TRBJ2-7 | NA | TRBV7-2 | once | TGTGCCAGCAGCTTAGACAGGGACGAGCAGTACTTC | CASSLDRDEQYF
15 | TRBJ1-2 | NA | TRBV15 | NA | TGTGCCACCAGCAGAGAACCAGGGGTCGACTATGGCTACACCTTC | CATSREPGVDYGYTF
14 | TRBJ1-1 | TRBD1 | TRBV3-1/TRBV3-2 | NA | TGTGCCAGCAGCTCCCGGGACAGGAACACTGAAGCTTTCTTT | CASSSRDRNTEAFF
16 | TRBJ1-1 | NA | TRBV30 | NA | TGTGCCTGGAACCTCCCCCTAAAGACAGTGCGGACTGAAGCTTTCTTT | CAWNLPLKTVRTEAFF
13 | TRBJ2-1 | NA | TRBV5-6 | once | TGTGCCAGCAGCCCCGCCCCTAGTGACGGGCAGTTCTTC | CASSPAPSDGQFF
20 | TRBJ1-2 | TRBD1 | TRBV5-1 | NA | TGCGCCAGCAGCTTGGCAACGACAGGGACATCGACCCGAACTCACTATGGCTACACCTTC | CASSLATTGTSTRTHYGYTF
15 | TRBJ1-3 | NA | TRBV5-1 | NA | TGCGCCAGCAGCTTGGAAGGGGCGCGGGGAAACACCATATATTTT | CASSLEGARGNTIYF
14 | TRBJ1-1 | NA | TRBV5-1 | few | TGCGCCAGCAGCTTCCAGGGATCGGACACTGAAGCTTTCTTT | CASSFQGSDTEAFF
14 | TRBJ2-1 | NA | TRBV5-1 | NA | TGCGCCAGCAGCGCCTCGTCGCCCCAGGGTGAGCAGTTCTTC | CASSASSPQGEQFF
16 | TRBJ1-1 | NA | TRBV9 | NA | TGTGCCAGCAGCGTTAGTCCCCCCGGTCCTAACACTGAAGCTTTCTTT | CASSVSPPGPNTEAFF
15 | TRBJ2-3 | TRBD2 | TRBV7-2 | NA | TGTGCCAGCAGCCGGGCTAGCGGAAACACAGATACGCAGTATTTT | CASSRASGNTDTQYF
14 | TRBJ1-3 | NA | TRBV27 | NA | TGTGCCAGCAGTTTAGGAGGCCATTTGGACACCATATATTTT | CASSLGGHLDTIYF
13 | TRBJ1-1 | NA | TRBV2 | NA | TGTGCCAGCAGCCGACCCCCGGGGACTGAAGCTTTCTTT | CASSRPPGTEAFF
13 | TRBJ2-2 | NA | TRBV7-8 | NA | TGTGCCAGCAGCCGCAGGGTCACCGGGGAGCTGTTTTTT | CASSRRVTGELFF
15 | TRBJ2-7 | TRBD2 | TRBV6-5 | NA | TGTGCCAGCAGTATGACTAGCCTGAGCTCCTACGAGCAGTACTTC | CASSMTSLSSYEQYF
16 | TRBJ2-1 | NA | TRBV27 | once | TGTGCCAGCAGTTTATTGGGGGGAAAAACCTACAATGAGCAGTTCTTC | CASSLLGGKTYNEQFF
15 | TRBJ2-1 | NA | TRBV2 | NA | TGTGCCAGCAGTCCCGACTGGAGCTCCTACAATGAGCAGTTCTTC | CASSPDWSSYNEQFF
15 | TRBJ1-3 | NA | TRBV18 | NA | TGTGCCAGCTCACCACCACAGGGACCTGGAAACACCATATATTTT | CASSPPQGPGNTIYF
17 | TRBJ2-5 | NA | TRBV7-2 | NA | TGTGCCAGCAGCTTAAACGTTGGCAGGTTTATTGTGGAGACCCAGTACTTC | CASSLNVGRFIVETQYF
17 | TRBJ2-7 | TRBD1 | TRBV3-1/TRBV3-2 | NA | TGTGCCAGCAGCCAAGCCCCTTTTGGGACAGGCTCCTACGAGCAGTACTTC | CASSQAPFGTGSYEQYF
19 | TRBJ2-2 | TRBD2 | TRBV24-1 | NA | TGTGCCACCCCGAGGCGGGTAGCGGGATTCTTAAAGGGCACCGGGGAGCTGTTTTTT | CATPRRVAGFLKGTGELFF
17 | TRBJ1-1 | TRBD1 | TRBV30 | NA | TGTGCCTTACTGGGGATACCAGGGGGCGCGAAGAACACTGAAGCTTTCTTT | CALLGIPGGAKNTEAFF
12 | TRBJ2-7 | NA | TRBV28 | NA | TGTGCCAGCAGACTTGACAGGAACGAGCAGTACTTC | CASRLDRNEQYF
15 | TRBJ2-1 | NA | TRBV27 | NA | TGTGCCAGCAGTTTAGTAGGGAGCTCCTACAATGAGCAGTTCTTC | CASSLVGSSYNEQFF
14 | TRBJ2-5 | TRBD2 | TRBV19 | NA | TGTGCCACCCGGGGGCTAGCGGGAGAAGAGACCCAGTACTTC | CATRGLAGEETQYF
14 | TRBJ2-7 | TRBD2 | TRBV7-8 | NA | TGTGCCAGCAGCTTAGAGACTAGCGCCTACGAGCAGTACTTC | CASSLETSAYEQYF
16 | TRBJ2-5 | TRBD2 | TRBV10-2 | NA | TGCGCCAGCAGCTCGGGTACTAGCGGGAACCAAGAGACCCAGTACTTC | CASSSGTSGNQETQYF
17 | TRBJ1-5 | NA | TRBV28 | NA | TGTGCCAGCAGGAATTCCGGACTAAGTACCATCAATCAGCCCCAGCATTTT | CASRNSGLSTINQPQHF
16 | TRBJ2-2 | TRBD1 | TRBV27 | NA | TGTGCCAGCAGCCCGCCCGGACAGGGGGCTGTCGGGGAGCTGTTTTTT | CASSPPGQGAVGELFF